The 3 T cell receptor beta chains reported below all come from one sample, sequenced in a study of identical twins. TCRdb itself ran the 5' RACE reads through MiXCR, one entry per CDR3 protein. The profile covers around 1.7 million distinct CDR3 sequences, with around a third appearing a single time and about 0.25% taken by the ten largest. The specimen was cord blood. The receptors were sampled from a newborn girl in good health.

There are a few counts of this clonotype. V and J are TRBV4-1 and TRBJ1-1; 8 bases agree with TRBD1. Unmatched junction bases numbered 3, after V lost 6 bases and J lost 0 bases. The CDR3 loop spans 14 amino acids. Germline loops: CDR1 MGHRA, CDR2 YSYEKL. This CDR3 reads CASRSRGLNTEAFF. The CDR3, as DNA: TGCGCCAGCAGATCCAGGGGGCTGAACACTGAAGCTTTCTTT.

This clonotype was recorded a few times. V usage is TRBV7-2 and J usage is TRBJ2-3; TRBD1 is a possible D gene (6 bases). The germline V gene has CDR1 SGHTA and CDR2 FQGNSA. V shed 1 base and J shed 14 bases, with 22 bases lying between them. CDR3 size: 15 residues. In nucleotides, the CDR3 is TGTGCCAGCAGCTTAGATAAAACAGGGTCCTTACGCCGGTATTTT. Its protein is CASSLDKTGSLRRYF.

The rearrangement joins TRBV7-9 to TRBJ2-1; the match to TRBD2 covers 7 bases. The J call is uncertain, as TRBJ2-7 better fits the DNA end. This CDR3 has 17 residues. Germline V CDR1 and CDR2: SEHNR, FQNEAQ (reference sequence). CDR3 sequence reads: CASSLGLARSSYNEQYF. Written as DNA, the CDR3 is TGTGCCAGCAGCTTAGGACTAGCCCGCAGCTCCTACAATGAGCAGTACTTC.